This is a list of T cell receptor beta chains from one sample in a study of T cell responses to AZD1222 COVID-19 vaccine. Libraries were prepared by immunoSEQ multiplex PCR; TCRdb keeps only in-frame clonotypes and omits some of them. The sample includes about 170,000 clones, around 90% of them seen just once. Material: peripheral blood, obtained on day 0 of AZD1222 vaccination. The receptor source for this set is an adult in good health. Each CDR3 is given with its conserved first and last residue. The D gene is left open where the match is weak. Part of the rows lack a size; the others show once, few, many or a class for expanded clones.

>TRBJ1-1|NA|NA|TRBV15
TGTGCCACCAGCACCTACAGGGAGTGGAACACTGAAGCTTTCTTT
CATSTYREWNTEAFF
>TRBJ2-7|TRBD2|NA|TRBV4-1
TGCGCCAGCAGCCAGAGACTAGCGGGAGCGGTCGAGCAGTACTTC
CASSQRLAGAVEQYF
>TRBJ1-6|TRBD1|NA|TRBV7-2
TGTGCCAGCACTCCAGGAGGGACAGGGAGTAAATCACCCCTCCACTTT
CASTPGGTGSKSPLHF
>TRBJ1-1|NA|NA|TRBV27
TGTGCCAGCAGTTTATTAGGGGAGAACACTGAAGCTTTCTTT
CASSLLGENTEAFF
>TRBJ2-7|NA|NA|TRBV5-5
TGTGCCAGCAGGATTGGAACCTACGAGCAGTACTTC
CASRIGTYEQYF
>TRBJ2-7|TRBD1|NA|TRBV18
TGTGCCAGCTCACAGTCGGACAGGGTCGAGCAGTACTTC
CASSQSDRVEQYF
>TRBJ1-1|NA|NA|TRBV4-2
TGTGCCAGCAGCCAAGAAGCGGGGCCCGGTGAAGCTTTCTTT
CASSQEAGPGEAFF
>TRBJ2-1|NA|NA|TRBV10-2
TGCGCCAGCTTTACAGGGTTGTACAATGAGCAGTTCTTC
CASFTGLYNEQFF
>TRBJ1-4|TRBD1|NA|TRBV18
TGTGCCAGCTCACCAGCCCCGGACAGGGTTGAAAAACTGTTTTTT
CASSPAPDRVEKLFF
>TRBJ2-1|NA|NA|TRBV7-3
TGTGCCAGCAGCTTAACCCCGGGACAAGGCCCCGACAATGAGCAGTTCTTC
CASSLTPGQGPDNEQFF
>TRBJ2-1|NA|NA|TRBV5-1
TGCGCCAGCAGCTTGGATCCGGGAGACCACAATGAGCAGTTCTTC
CASSLDPGDHNEQFF
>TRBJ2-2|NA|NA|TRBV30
TGTGCCTGGAGTCTGGGTGGGGAGCTGTTTTTT
CAWSLGGELFF
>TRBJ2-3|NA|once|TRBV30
TGTGCCTGGAGTGTAATAGGACAGACGCAGTATTTT
CAWSVIGQTQYF
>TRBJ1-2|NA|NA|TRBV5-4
TGTGCCAGCAGCTTGGATGGGGGGGAGACCTATGGCTACACCTTC
CASSLDGGETYGYTF
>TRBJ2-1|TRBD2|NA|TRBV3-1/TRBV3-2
TGTGCCAGCAGCCAATGGGGTAGCGGGAGGGTTTACAATGAGCAGTTCTTC
CASSQWGSGRVYNEQFF
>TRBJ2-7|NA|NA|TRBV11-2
TGTGCCAGCAGCTCAAGGACGAGGTCCTACGAGCAGTACTTC
CASSSRTRSYEQYF
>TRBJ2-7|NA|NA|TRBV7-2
TGTGCCAGCAGCATTGTTCTACCAACCAGGGAGTTCTCCTACGAGCAGTACTTC
CASSIVLPTREFSYEQYF
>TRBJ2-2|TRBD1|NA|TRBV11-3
TGTGCCAGCAGGGGACAGGGACCGACCGGGGAGCTGTTTTTT
CASRGQGPTGELFF
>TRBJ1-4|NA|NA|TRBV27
TGTGCCAGCAAAAGAGGGGTGGCAACTAATGAAAAACTGTTTTTT
CASKRGVATNEKLFF
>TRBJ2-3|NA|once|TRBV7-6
TGTGCCAGCAGCTTAGGGTTAGTTGAGGGGCAAGATACGCAGTATTTT
CASSLGLVEGQDTQYF
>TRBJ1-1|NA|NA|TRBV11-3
TGTGCCAGCAGCTTAGACAAGAACACTGAAGCTTTCTTT
CASSLDKNTEAFF
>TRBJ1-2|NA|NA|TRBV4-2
TGTGCCAGCAGCCAAGATCTCCAGCGAAGATATGGCTACACCTTC
CASSQDLQRRYGYTF
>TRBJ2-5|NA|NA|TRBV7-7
TGTGCTAGCAGCTTACAGGGGAGGCAAGAGACCCAGTACTTC
CASSLQGRQETQYF
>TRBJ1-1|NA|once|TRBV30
TGTGCCTCGTCCCGGGGTACTAGCACTGAAGCTTTCTTT
CASSRGTSTEAFF
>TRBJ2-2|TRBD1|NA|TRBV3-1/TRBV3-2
TGTGCCAGCAGCCCGATAGGGACAGTTGGCACCGGGGAGCTGTTTTTT
CASSPIGTVGTGELFF
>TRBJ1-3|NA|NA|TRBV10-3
TGTGCCACCAGTACTGGAAACACCATATATTTT
CATSTGNTIYF
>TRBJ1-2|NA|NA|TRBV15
TGTGCCACCAGCAGAGGCCCAGGGCGTTTGGGCTACACCTTC
CATSRGPGRLGYTF
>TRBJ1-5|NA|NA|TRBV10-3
TGTGCCATCAGTGAGTTGAATAGCAATCAGCCCCAGCATTTT
CAISELNSNQPQHF
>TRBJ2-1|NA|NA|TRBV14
TGTGCCAGCAGCCAGGGACTCTACAATGAGCAGTTCTTC
CASSQGLYNEQFF
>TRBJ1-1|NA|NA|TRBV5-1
TGCGCCAGCAGCATGACCGCAGGGAACACTGAAGCTTTCTTT
CASSMTAGNTEAFF
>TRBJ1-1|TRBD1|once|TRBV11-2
TGTGCCAGCAGCCGGGGACAGACGAACACTGAAGCTTTCTTT
CASSRGQTNTEAFF
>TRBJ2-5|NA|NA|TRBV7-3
TGTGCCAGCAGCTTGAGAGCCAGGGAGACCCAGTACTTC
CASSLRARETQYF
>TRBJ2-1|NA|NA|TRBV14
TGTGCCAGCAGCCAAGTCGGAATTCGGTACAATGAGCAGTTCTTC
CASSQVGIRYNEQFF
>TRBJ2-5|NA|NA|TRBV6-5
TGTGCCAGCTCTCGAGACTACGGGGCCCAGTACTTC
CASSRDYGAQYF
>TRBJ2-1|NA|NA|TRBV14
TGTGCCAGCAGCAGGCCTGCACCGGGCCGACACAATGAGCAGTTCTTC
CASSRPAPGRHNEQFF
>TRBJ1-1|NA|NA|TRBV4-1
TGCGCCAGCAGCCAAGGCGCCGGGAACACTGAAGCTTTCTTT
CASSQGAGNTEAFF
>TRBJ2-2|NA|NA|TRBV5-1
TGCGCCAGCACACCAGGGTTGCTGACCGGGGAGCTGTTTTTT
CASTPGLLTGELFF
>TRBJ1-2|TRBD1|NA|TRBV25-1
TGTGCCAGCAACTCGTCCTTCGGGACAGATATTTTCACCTTC
CASNSSFGTDIFTF
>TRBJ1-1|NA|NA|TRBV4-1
TGCGCCAGCAGCCAAGCCCCCCCAAACGGGGGAGACACTGAAGCTTTCTTT
CASSQAPPNGGDTEAFF
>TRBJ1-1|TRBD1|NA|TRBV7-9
TGTGCCAGCAGCGCACCTAGGCACAGGGGACACACTGAAGCTTTCTTT
CASSAPRHRGHTEAFF
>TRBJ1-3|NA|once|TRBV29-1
TGCAGCGTCGCCGGTCTAATAGCTGGAAACACCATATATTTT
CSVAGLIAGNTIYF
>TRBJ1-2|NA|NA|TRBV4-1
TGCGCCAGCAGCCGATCCGAAGGGGAGAACTATGGCTACACCTTC
CASSRSEGENYGYTF
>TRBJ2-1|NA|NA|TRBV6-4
TGTGCCAGCAGTGCAGGGGTAATCAATGAGCAGTTCTTC
CASSAGVINEQFF
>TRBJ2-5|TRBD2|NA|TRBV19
TGTGCCAGTAGCCCCGGGACTACCCCCCGAGAGACCCAGTACTTC
CASSPGTTPRETQYF
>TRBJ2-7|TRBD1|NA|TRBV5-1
TGCGCCAGCAGCTTAACGCCGGGACAGCGTGTCTACGAGCAGTACTTC
CASSLTPGQRVYEQYF
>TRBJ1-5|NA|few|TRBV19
TGTGCCAGTAGTATAGGAGGGAGCAATCAGCCCCAGCATTTT
CASSIGGSNQPQHF
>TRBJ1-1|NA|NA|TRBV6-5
TGTGCCAGCAGTTACTTGGGCAGGGGAGGGATCACTGAAGCTTTCTTT
CASSYLGRGGITEAFF
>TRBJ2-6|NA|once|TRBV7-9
TGTGCCAGCATCCCCCCCTCTGGGGCCAACGTCCTGACTTTC
CASIPPSGANVLTF
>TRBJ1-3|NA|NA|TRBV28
TGTGCCAGCAGTTTGTCCGGAAACACCATATATTTT
CASSLSGNTIYF
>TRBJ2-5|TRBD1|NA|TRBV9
TGTGCCAGCAGCCCTGACAGGGGGCGGCGTGAGACCCAGTACTTC
CASSPDRGRRETQYF
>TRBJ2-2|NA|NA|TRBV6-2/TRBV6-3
TGTGCCAGCAGTCGGGCGAAAGGGAGTCACGGGGAGCTGTTTTTT
CASSRAKGSHGELFF
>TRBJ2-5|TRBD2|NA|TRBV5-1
TGCGCCAGCAGCTTTCTGGCGGGAGAAGAGACCCAGTACTTC
CASSFLAGEETQYF
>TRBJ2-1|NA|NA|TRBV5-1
TGCGCCAGCAGCCCCTTGACTTCCTACAATGAGCAGTTCTTC
CASSPLTSYNEQFF
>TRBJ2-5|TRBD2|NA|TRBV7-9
TGTGCCAGCAGCCCCAAAGGTAACCTAGCGGGACCTTCCGGCGAGACCCAGTACTTC
CASSPKGNLAGPSGETQYF
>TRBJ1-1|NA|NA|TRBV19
TGTGCCAGTAGTATCCTCAGTCTTAACACTGAAGCTTTCTTT
CASSILSLNTEAFF